At least ten counts were recorded for the clone carrying this T cell receptor beta chain. A TCRbeta library incorporating unique molecular identifiers was prepared. TCRdb re-called the PCR reads with MiXCR, one entry per CDR3 protein. Found here are hundreds of thousands of distinct CDR3 sequences, 8% to 11% of them singletons; the top ten hold just over 2%. This sample is part of a study of T-cell reconstitution after alpha-beta-depleted transplantation in children. This CDR3 spans 14 amino acids. Germline CDR1 and CDR2: MNHEY and SVGAGI. V gave up 0 bases and J gave up 4 bases, with 7 bases separating them.

The clonotype was recovered from a child aged 2 to 10 with inherited bone marrow failure, due to receive a stem cell transplant. The genes are TRBV6-5 and TRBJ2-1; tentatively, D is TRBD2 (5 bases). Sequencing was performed on PBMCs, taken before TCRalphabeta/CD19-depleted stem cell transplant. CDR3 loop: CASSYSSGYNEQFF. CDR3 bases: TGTGCCAGCAGTTACTCGTCGGGATACAATGAGCAGTTCTTC.